The 10 T cell receptor beta chains below were found in one sample sequenced in a study of cytomegalovirus exposure and HLA in healthy donors. Use of 60 Vbeta and 13 Jbeta primers characterized the PCR. The method was immunoSEQ multiplex PCR; TCRdb's version includes in-frame clones alone and lacks a portion of them. This listing includes fewer than 150,000 clones. The sample was PBMCs. These receptors all stem from a woman aged 55-69 years in good health and CMV-seronegative.

The V and J genes are TRBV4-1 and TRBJ1-5; D possibly corresponds to TRBD1 (6 bases). The ends were cut back, 4 bases at V and 3 bases at J, with 16 bases in the middle. The CDR3 is 16 residues long. Germline values: CDR1 MGHRA, CDR2 YSYEKL. DNA for the CDR3: TGCGCCAGCAGCCTAGCCCCGGCAGGGGTCAATCAGCCCCAGCATTTT. Encoded protein: CASSLAPAGVNQPQHF.

The chain couples TRBV6-5 to TRBJ2-1; 7 nucleotides agree with TRBD1. CDR1 is MNHEY and CDR2 is SVGAGI in the germline V gene. This CDR3 comprises 13 residues. Trimming cost V 9 bases and J 0 bases; bases outside gene matches: 2. The CDR3 sequence: CASGTASYNEQFF. The CDR3 region has the DNA TGTGCCAGTGGGACAGCCTCCTACAATGAGCAGTTCTTC.

The chain recombines TRBV5-5 with TRBJ1-4, with TRBD1 matching 9 bases. The CDR3 extends over 16 amino acids. Germline assignment: CDR1 SGHKS and CDR2 YYEKEE (reference sequence). V gave up 6 bases and J gave up 0 bases; unmatched junction bases: 6. In DNA, the CDR3 is TGTGCCAGCAAAAGGACAGGGGACCCAACTAATGAAAAACTGTTTTTT. It specifies CASKRTGDPTNEKLFF.

The chain recombines TRBV6-1 with TRBJ1-1, with 7 positions matching TRBD1. This CDR3 comprises 15 residues. CDR1 and CDR2 (germline): MNHNS, SASEGT. The V gene end was trimmed by 6 bases and the J gene end by 5 bases; junction bases not matched to a gene: 12. CDR3 nucleotides: TGTGCCAGCAGAAAACAGGGGACCCAAGGGACTGAAGCTTTCTTT. Protein: CASRKQGTQGTEAFF.

V is TRBV12-5 and J is TRBJ2-1; 8 bases align to TRBD2. The germline V gene encodes CDR1 LGHNT and CDR2 FRNRAP. Trimming removed 6 bases from V and 6 bases from J; junction bases left unmatched: 7. This CDR3 contains 14 residues. The CDR3 bases are TGTGCTAGTGGGATTAGCGGGATGTTCAATGAGCAGTTCTTC. This encodes CASGISGMFNEQFF. The variable domain in full, completed from reference TRBV12-5 and TRBJ2-1, reads DARVTQTPRHKVTEMGQEVTMRCQPILGHNTVFWYRQTMMQGLELLAYFRNRAPLDDSGMPKDRFSAEMPDATLATLKIQPSEPRDSAVYFCASGISGMFNEQFFGPGTRLTVL.

The chain uses TRBV5-1 and TRBJ2-3; 8 bases are a match to TRBD1. Germline V gene lookup returns CDR1 SGHRS and CDR2 YFSETQ. The CDR3 is 16 amino acids. V dropped 3 bases and J dropped 0; count of bases not matched to a gene: 6. The CDR3 DNA follows: TGCGCCAGCAGCTCGACAGGGGAGAGGAGCACAGATACGCAGTATTTT. Translating gives CASSSTGERSTDTQYF.

The rearrangement uses TRBV29-1 and TRBJ1-2, with a weak D call TRBD1 (5 bases). CDR3 size: 13 residues. In germline, CDR1 is SQVTM, CDR2 ANQGSEA. Trimming removed 1 base from V and 8 bases from J, with 14 bases in between. CDR3 bases: TGCAGCGTTGAAGCCGCCCAGGGTAGGGGCTACACCTTC. Translated: CSVEAAQGRGYTF.

The V call is TRBV6-5, the J call TRBJ2-7, with 10 bases that match TRBD1. The length of the CDR3 is 14 residues. The trim removed 2 bases at V and 3 bases at J, leaving 1 base unmatched. From germline, CDR1 is MNHEY and CDR2 SVGAGI. The CDR3: CASSYGTGVYEQYF. Written as DNA, the CDR3 is TGTGCCAGCAGTTACGGGACAGGGGTCTACGAGCAGTACTTC.

The chain is built from TRBV19 and TRBJ1-1; D gene ambiguous. CDR1 LNHDA and CDR2 SQIVND come from the germline V gene (reference sequence). V was shortened by 7 bases and J by 3 bases, with 9 bases between the two germline ends. This CDR3 is 12 amino acids long. The CDR3 bases are TGTGCCAGTAAACTTCCGGACACTGAAGCTTTCTTT. This gives the protein CASKLPDTEAFF.

As for this clone: At one end, the junction sequence differs from germline, possibly due to a read error. The chain carries TRBV7-7 and TRBJ2-3, with 10 bases fitting TRBD2. The CDR3 has 15 residues. Per germline, CDR1 SSHAT and CDR2 FNYEAQ (reference sequence). The CDR3 DNA reads TGTGCTAGCAGCTTAGGAGCGGGGGGGCCGGATACGCAGTATTTT. It is translated as CASSLGAGGPDTQYF.